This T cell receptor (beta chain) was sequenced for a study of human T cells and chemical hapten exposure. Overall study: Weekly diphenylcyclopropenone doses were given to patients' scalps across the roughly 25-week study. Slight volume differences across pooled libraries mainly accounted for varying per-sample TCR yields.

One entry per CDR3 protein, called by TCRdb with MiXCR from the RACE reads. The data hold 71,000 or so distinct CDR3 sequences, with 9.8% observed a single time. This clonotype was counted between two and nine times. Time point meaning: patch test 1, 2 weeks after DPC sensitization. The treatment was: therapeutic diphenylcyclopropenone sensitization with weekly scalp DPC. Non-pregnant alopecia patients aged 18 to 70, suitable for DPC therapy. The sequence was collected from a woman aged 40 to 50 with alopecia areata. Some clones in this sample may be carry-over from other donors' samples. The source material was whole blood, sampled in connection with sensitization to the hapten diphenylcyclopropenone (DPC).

CDR3 bases: TGTGCCAGTAGTATCCGCAGGGGAGAAAATGAAAAACTGTTTTTT. This gives the protein CASSIRRGENEKLFF. The V and J genes are TRBV19 and TRBJ1-4, with a possible D match to TRBD1 (6 bases). This CDR3 spans 15 amino acids. Germline-derived CDR1 and CDR2 are LNHDA and SQIVND (reference sequence). The V end was cut by 3 bases, the J end by 5 bases, with 13 bases between.